This T cell receptor (beta chain) was sequenced in a study of CD8+ T cells in alopecia areata. Treatment given: oral pan-JAK inhibitor, 5-10 mg twice daily. cDNA reverse transcribed from extracted RNA served as the sequencing template. TCRdb keeps only in-frame clones here, not all; method: immunoSEQ multiplex PCR. The sample lists 150,000 or so clones; approximately 65% were seen once. The CDR3 contains 15 residues. After removal of 0 bases from V and 4 bases from J, the junction contained 2 bases not matched to a gene. Germline V gene lookup returns CDR1 SGDLS and CDR2 YYNGEE. The sequence came from a human donor with alopecia areata. The rearrangement links TRBV9 to TRBJ2-7; 12 bases map to TRBD2. Source: CD4+ T cells sorted from blood, taken at week 4, from a patient treated with tofacitinib. The CDR3 is CASSVALAGGYEQYF. CDR3 sequence (DNA): TGTGCCAGCAGCGTAGCACTAGCGGGGGGATACGAGCAGTACTTC.